This TCR beta chain was profiled in a study of blood T cells in healthy people across ages. V gave up 0 bases and J gave up 3 bases, with 13 bases separating them. This CDR3 is built from 15 residues. Germline values: CDR1 SGHDT, CDR2 YYEEEE. Together with a sample-barcoded 5' primer, a J-beta primer mix was included in a second PCR lasting about 6 to 11 cycles. TCRdb re-called the 5' RACE reads through MiXCR, storing one row per CDR3 protein. In the table there are about 1,000,000 distinct CDR3 sequences, 40% to 50% of which are singletons. About this clonotype: What it binds is unknown.

Notes on the study in general: Among T cells, TCR beta diversity per million cells dropped roughly linearly as age rose.

The genes are TRBV5-6 and TRBJ2-7, with D perhaps matching TRBD2 (6 bases). The TCR sequence derives from a woman between 55 and 75 years old in good health. The sequenced sample was blood. This CDR3 reads CASSLGRDPFYEQYF. The CDR3, as DNA: TGTGCCAGCAGCTTGGGGCGGGATCCCTTCTACGAGCAGTACTTC.